These 18 T cell receptor beta chains came from one sample sequenced in a study of CD8 T cell repertoires and HIV-1 epitope variants. Which antigens these TCRs recognize remains unknown. Profiling relied on immunoSEQ multiplex PCR, and the TCRdb table lists in-frame clones only, not all of them. Among 5,000 to 6,500 clones listed, more than 55% were seen once. Sequencing was performed on cultured CD8+ T cells derived from PBMCs. The receptors were sampled from a male donor with HIV.

The table lists this clone with a few counts. The chain combines TRBV2 with TRBJ2-7; D is unresolved. The CDR3 length is 12 residues. Germline V gene sequence: CDR1 SNHLY, CDR2 FYNNEI. Trimming cost V 2 bases and J 7 bases, with 9 bases left between them. CDR3 in DNA: TGTGCCAGCAGTGAAAGCGTTAGGGAGCAGTACTTC. Protein: CASSESVREQYF.

The chain uses TRBV28 and TRBJ2-5, with 9 positions matching TRBD1. Germline V gene lookup returns CDR1 MDHEN and CDR2 SYDVKM. V lost 10 bases to trimming and J lost 2 bases; unmatched junction nucleotides: 8. This CDR3 is built from 14 residues. Here the CDR3 DNA reads TGTGCCACCTACATGGGACAGGGTCAAGAGACCCAGTACTTC. Encoded protein: CATYMGQGQETQYF. The full variable domain, with the rest looked up from reference TRBV28 and TRBJ2-5, is DVKVTQSSRYLVKRTGEKVFLECVQDMDHENMFWYRQDPGLGLRLIYFSYDVKMKEKGDIPEGYSVSREKKERFSLILESASTNQTSMYLCATYMGQGQETQYFGPGTRLLVL.

CDR3 loop: CASSSASGRVSQQFF. The DNA for the CDR3 is TGTGCCAGCAGCTCAGCTAGCGGGAGGGTAAGCCAGCAGTTCTTC. The rearrangement links TRBV5-8 to TRBJ2-1; 12 bases match TRBD2. V shed 3 bases, J shed 11 bases, and the junction held 9 bases outside the gene matches. Germline lookup yields CDR1 SGHTS and CDR2 YDEGEE. The CDR3 runs 15 residues.

The V gene is TRBV11-2, the J gene TRBJ2-7; 10 bases fit TRBD1. The length of the CDR3 is 15 residues. CDR1 SGHAT and CDR2 FQNNGV come from the germline V gene. The trim removed 5 bases at V and 3 bases at J, leaving 7 bases unmatched. In DNA form, the CDR3 reads TGTGCCAGCAGCCCGAGGACAGGGGGGTACTACGAGCAGTACTTC. Protein: CASSPRTGGYYEQYF.

The gene calls are TRBV5-1 and TRBJ2-5, with D possibly TRBD1 on 5 matching bases. Germline CDR1 and CDR2: SGHRS and YFSETQ. The CDR3 covers 14 residues. With 0 bases removed from V and 0 bases from J, the gap between germline ends came to 6 bases. In DNA, the CDR3 is TGCGCCAGCAGCTTGGAGGGGAACCAAGAGACCCAGTACTTC. It encodes CASSLEGNQETQYF.

DNA of the CDR3: TGTGCCATCAGTGGGGTCGGGAATACCTACGAGCAGTACTTC. Translated, it gives CAISGVGNTYEQYF. The chain has TRBV10-3 and TRBJ2-7, with D possibly being TRBD2 (5 bases). Germline values: CDR1 ENHRY, CDR2 SYGVKD. The CDR3 length is 14 residues. V dropped 4 bases and J dropped 2 bases, with 12 bases sitting between them.

The genes are TRBV28 and TRBJ1-1, with unresolved D. Germline V gene data show CDR1 as MDHEN and CDR2 as SYDVKM. V lost 4 bases to trimming and J lost 4 bases, with 28 bases between them. CDR3 length equals 19 residues. CDR3: CASSSQLFRHEDSITEAFF. CDR3 nucleotides: TGTGCCAGCAGTTCTCAACTCTTTCGACACGAAGATTCGATCACTGAAGCTTTCTTT.

The chain combines TRBV7-2 with TRBJ1-5; D unresolved. The CDR3 consists of 15 residues. CDR1 SGHTA and CDR2 FQGNSA come from the germline V gene. Deletions cut 1 base from V and 4 bases from J, with 11 bases between. CDR3 sequence reads: CASSLDVFVNQPQHF. As DNA, the CDR3 is TGTGCCAGCAGCTTAGACGTCTTTGTGAATCAGCCCCAGCATTTT.

The table lists this clone with a few counts. V usage is TRBV15 and J usage is TRBJ2-5; no clear D gene. CDR1 is LNHNV and CDR2 is YYDKDF in the germline V gene (reference sequence). The CDR3 is 12 residues long. The germline V and J ends were trimmed by 5 bases and 5 bases, with 9 bases remaining between them. The CDR3 DNA follows: TGTGCCACCAGCTCCACGCGGGAGACCCAGTACTTC. Amino acids: CATSSTRETQYF.

This rearrangement joins TRBV29-1 to TRBJ2-1, with 11 bases identical to TRBD2. The length of the CDR3 is 15 residues. With V trimmed by 6 bases and J by 4 bases, 8 bases remained unmatched. Per germline, CDR1 SQVTM and CDR2 ANQGSEA. The CDR3 spells CSVDRGLAVYNEQFF. In nucleotides, the CDR3 is TGCAGCGTCGACAGGGGACTAGCGGTATACAATGAGCAGTTCTTC.

This rearrangement joins TRBV11-3 to TRBJ2-2; D possibly corresponds to TRBD2 (6 bases). Trimming left V 3 bases short and J 3 bases short, with 11 bases between. This CDR3 has 15 amino acids. Germline V lookup: CDR1 SGHNT, CDR2 YENEEA. The CDR3 nucleotides are TGTGCCAGCAGCTTTGGAGGGTCGCACACCGGGGAGCTGTTTTTT. It is translated as CASSFGGSHTGELFF.

This sequence joins TRBV7-8 and TRBJ2-7; D uncertain. Looked up from germline, CDR1 is SGHVS and CDR2 is FQNEAQ. Trimming stripped 5 bases from V and 1 base from J, with 15 bases between. The CDR3 is 15 amino acids. The CDR3 spells CASSPRPGLSYEQYF. The CDR3 DNA sequence: TGTGCCAGCAGCCCGCGTCCAGGCCTATCCTACGAGCAGTACTTC.

The gene calls are TRBV18 and TRBJ2-1; no definite D call. CDR1 and CDR2 from the germline V gene are KGHSH and LQKENI. Deletions cut 3 bases from V and 9 bases from J, with 15 bases between. The CDR3 runs to 14 residues. The CDR3 DNA reads as TGTGCCAGCTCACCGGGCTTCACGATGGGTGAGCAGTTCTTC. Protein product: CASSPGFTMGEQFF.

V and J are TRBV28 and TRBJ2-3, with D possibly TRBD2 on 6 matching bases. Germline loops: CDR1 MDHEN, CDR2 SYDVKM. The CDR3 has 15 amino acids. V was cut by 6 bases and J by 2 bases, with 15 bases left in between. The CDR3 here is CASRRGTYYTDTQYF. The CDR3 nucleotides are TGTGCCAGCAGACGCGGGACTTACTACACAGATACGCAGTATTTT. Drawing the rest from reference TRBV28 and TRBJ2-3, the complete variable domain is DVKVTQSSRYLVKRTGEKVFLECVQDMDHENMFWYRQDPGLGLRLIYFSYDVKMKEKGDIPEGYSVSREKKERFSLILESASTNQTSMYLCASRRGTYYTDTQYFGPGTRLTVL.

This clone has only a few counts. This chain connects TRBV10-1 to TRBJ1-5; TRBD1 might be the D (6 bases). There are 13 residues in the CDR3. CDR1 and CDR2 (germline): WNHNN, SYGVQD (reference sequence). Trimming removed 3 bases from V and 7 bases from J, with 10 bases in between. The CDR3, as DNA: TGCGCCAGCAGTGAAACAGGGCCCCAGCCCCAGCATTTT. Amino acid sequence: CASSETGPQPQHF.

This clone was detected a few times. The chain recombines TRBV13 with TRBJ2-1; the D gene is possibly TRBD2 (6 bases). V gave up 4 bases and J gave up 2 bases, with 9 bases separating them. The CDR3 spans 14 residues. CDR1 and CDR2 (germline): PRHDT, FYEKMQ (reference sequence). The CDR3 region has the DNA TGTGCCAGCAGCTCCGGGGGACCCTACAATGAGCAGTTCTTC. This gives the protein CASSSGGPYNEQFF.

Only a few counts were recorded for this clone. J is TRBJ1-2 and V is TRBV5-6; D remains unclear. In germline, CDR1 is SGHDT, CDR2 YYEEEE. The CDR3 consists of 14 residues. V was cut by 5 bases and J by 4 bases, with 15 bases left in between. CDR3 amino acids: CASRPEAPIYGYTF. CDR3 sequence (DNA): TGTGCCAGCAGGCCTGAGGCCCCGATCTATGGCTACACCTTC.

This clone was seen a handful of times. The chain employs TRBV6-5 and TRBJ2-7; 13 bases line up with TRBD2. This CDR3 has 15 residues. Unmatched junction bases numbered 8, after V lost 6 bases and J lost 6 bases. Germline lookup yields CDR1 MNHEY and CDR2 SVGAGI. CDR3 amino acids: CASRPTSGRLGEQYF. CDR3 DNA: TGTGCCAGCAGACCGACTAGCGGGAGGCTAGGCGAGCAGTACTTC.